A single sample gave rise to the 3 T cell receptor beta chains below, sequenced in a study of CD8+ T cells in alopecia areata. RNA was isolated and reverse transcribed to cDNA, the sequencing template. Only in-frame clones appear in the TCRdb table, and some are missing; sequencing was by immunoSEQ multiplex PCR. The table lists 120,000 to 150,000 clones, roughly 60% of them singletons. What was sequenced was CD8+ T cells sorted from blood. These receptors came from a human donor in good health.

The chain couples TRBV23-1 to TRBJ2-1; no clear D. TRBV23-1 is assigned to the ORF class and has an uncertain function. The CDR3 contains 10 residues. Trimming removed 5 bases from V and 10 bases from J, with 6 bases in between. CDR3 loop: CASSGNEQFF. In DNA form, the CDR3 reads TGCGCCAGCAGTGGGAACGAGCAGTTCTTC.

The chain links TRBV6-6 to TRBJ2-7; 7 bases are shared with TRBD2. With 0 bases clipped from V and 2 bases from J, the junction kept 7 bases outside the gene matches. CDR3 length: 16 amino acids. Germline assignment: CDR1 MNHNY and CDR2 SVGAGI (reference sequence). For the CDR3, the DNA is TGTGCCAGCAGTTACTCCCTAGCGGACTCAACCTACGAGCAGTACTTC. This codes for CASSYSLADSTYEQYF.

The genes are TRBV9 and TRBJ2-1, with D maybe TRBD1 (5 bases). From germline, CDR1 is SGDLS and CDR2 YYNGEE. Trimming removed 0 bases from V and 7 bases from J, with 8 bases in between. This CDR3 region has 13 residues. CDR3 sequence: CASSVAQGNEQFF. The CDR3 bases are TGTGCCAGCAGCGTAGCCCAGGGTAATGAGCAGTTCTTC.